This TCR beta chain was captured in a study of response to subunit inactivated influenza vaccine. Study-wide results and caveats: Few new T cells, the authors suggested, are recruited by each seasonal influenza vaccination.

TCRdb ran MiXCR on the RT-PCR reads and lists one entry per CDR3 protein. The table lists hundreds of thousands of distinct CDR3 sequences, approximately 15% of them singletons. Concerning this clonotype itself: Its antigen is unknown.

Unmatched junction bases numbered 5, after V lost 4 bases and J lost 0 bases. CDR1 and CDR2 (germline): SGHTA, FQGNSA. There are 16 residues in the CDR3. The sequenced sample was PBMCs from blood, obtained 14 to 15 days before vaccination. This chain uses TRBV7-2 with TRBJ2-4; the match to TRBD1 covers 8 bases. This TCR was recovered from a man aged 50-59 years who received an inactivated influenza vaccine. The CDR3 nucleotides are TGTGCCAGCAGCTCAGGACAGGGTAAAGCCAAAAACATTCAGTACTTC. It is translated as CASSSGQGKAKNIQYF.